This T cell receptor beta chain was sequenced for a study of cytomegalovirus exposure and HLA in healthy donors. Study results and limitations: Reportedly, cytomegalovirus status was diagnosed with high sensitivity and specificity. Rarity characterized most TCR sequences, yet some public TCRs appeared in many donors. Among TCR beta chains, those listed as cytomegalovirus-associated numbered over 150.

For this clone: Antigen specificity is unknown.

Libraries were prepared by immunoSEQ multiplex PCR; TCRdb keeps only in-frame clonotypes and omits some of them. The top ten clones hold approximately 2.3% of a sample with approximately 150,000 clones, just under 85% of them seen once. Sequenced material: PBMCs. This TCR derives from a man aged 30 to 39 in good health and CMV-seropositive.

This CDR3 is CASSLDRGGTEAFF. CDR3 bases: TGTGCCAGCAGCCTTGACAGGGGTGGCACTGAAGCTTTCTTT. The chain couples TRBV7-2 to TRBJ1-1; 8 positions match TRBD1. CDR1 and CDR2 from the germline V gene are SGHTA and FQGNSA. Trimming took 5 bases from V and 4 from J; bases not matched to a gene: 6. The CDR3 totals 14 residues.